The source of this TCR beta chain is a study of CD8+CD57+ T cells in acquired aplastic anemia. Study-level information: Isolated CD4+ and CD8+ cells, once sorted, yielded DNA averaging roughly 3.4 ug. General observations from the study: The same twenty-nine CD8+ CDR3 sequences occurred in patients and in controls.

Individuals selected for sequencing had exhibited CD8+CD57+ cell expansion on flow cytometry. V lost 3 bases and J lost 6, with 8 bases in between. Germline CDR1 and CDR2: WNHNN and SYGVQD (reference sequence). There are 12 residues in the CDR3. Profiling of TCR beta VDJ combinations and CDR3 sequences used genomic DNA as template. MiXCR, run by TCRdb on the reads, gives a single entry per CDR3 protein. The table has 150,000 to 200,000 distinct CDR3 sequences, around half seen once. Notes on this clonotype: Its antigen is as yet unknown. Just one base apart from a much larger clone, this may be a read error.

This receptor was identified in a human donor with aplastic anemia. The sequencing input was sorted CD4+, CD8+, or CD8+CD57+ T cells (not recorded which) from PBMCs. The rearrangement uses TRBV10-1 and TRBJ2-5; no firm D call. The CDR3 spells CASSDSTKTQYF. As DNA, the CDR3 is TGCGCCAGCAGTGACAGCACAAAGACCCAGTACTTC.